The T cell receptor beta chain described here comes from a study of blood T cell repertoires in COVID-19. Study background: Both acute and convalescent COVID-19 samples were obtained from the United States, Italy and Spain. PBMCs, B-cell-depleted T cells, or T cells provided the cDNA or gDNA that made up the material.

The CDR3 runs to 14 residues. Trimming removed 3 bases from V and 7 bases from J; junction bases left unmatched: 6. Germline V gives CDR1 MGHDK, CDR2 SYGVNS. In the study's own analysis: By means of reference gene primer amplification, nucleated cell counts were estimated. The assay was immunoSEQ multiplex PCR, and TCRdb's table has in-frame clones only and misses some. The DNA gave D and trimming, while V, J and clone size come from that table. The sample holds 35,000 to 45,000 clones, approximately 91% seen once. The rearrangement links TRBV25-1 to TRBJ1-1; 9 nucleotides line up with TRBD1. The receptor comes from a human donor in a cohort sampled during active COVID-19. Material: peripheral blood. CDR3 bases: TGTGCCAGCAGTGATCTACAGGGGGCCCTTGAAGCTTTCTTT. It is translated as CASSDLQGALEAFF.